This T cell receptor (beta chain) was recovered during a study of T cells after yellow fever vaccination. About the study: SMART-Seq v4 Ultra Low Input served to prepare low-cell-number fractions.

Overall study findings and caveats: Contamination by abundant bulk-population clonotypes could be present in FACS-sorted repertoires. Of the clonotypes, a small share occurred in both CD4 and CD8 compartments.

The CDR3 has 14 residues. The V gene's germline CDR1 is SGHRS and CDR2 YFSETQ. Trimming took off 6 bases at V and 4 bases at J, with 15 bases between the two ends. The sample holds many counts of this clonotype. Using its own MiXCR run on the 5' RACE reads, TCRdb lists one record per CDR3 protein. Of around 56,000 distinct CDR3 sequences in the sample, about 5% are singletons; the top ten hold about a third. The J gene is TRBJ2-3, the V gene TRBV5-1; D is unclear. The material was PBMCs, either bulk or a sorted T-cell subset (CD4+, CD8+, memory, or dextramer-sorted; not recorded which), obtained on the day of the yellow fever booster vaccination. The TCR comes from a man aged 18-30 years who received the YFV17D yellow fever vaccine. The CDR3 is CASIGQKGADTQYF. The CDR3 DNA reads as TGCGCCAGCATAGGCCAAAAAGGTGCAGATACGCAGTATTTT.